One sample yielded the 4 T cell receptor beta chains listed below, sequenced in a study of blood T cell repertoires in COVID-19 (TCRdb year 2020). Receptor libraries were prepared by the immunoSEQ multiplex PCR assay. The table comes from immuneACCESS by way of TCRdb, which keeps in-frame sequences with V and J called. Part of the clones is missing from these tables; in studies checked, under half for an unresolved V gene and the rest for unknown reasons. Recorded for this sample are 150,000 to 200,000 clones; roughly 85% of them occurred a single time. Together, the top ten hold around 4.3% of the sample. The sequenced sample was PBMCs or T cells enriched from blood (not recorded which). The receptors shown here come from a woman aged 45-59 years who had recovered from COVID-19.

This chain links TRBV5-4 with TRBJ2-1; tentatively, D is TRBD2 (5 bases). The CDR3 extends over 14 amino acids. The V end was cut by 2 bases, the J end by 7 bases, with 13 bases between. Germline values: CDR1 SGHNT, CDR2 YYREEE (reference sequence). Written as DNA, the CDR3 is TGTGCCAGCAGCTTCCCGGGGAACGTTAATGAGCAGTTCTTC. Protein: CASSFPGNVNEQFF.

The chain recombines TRBV4-1 with TRBJ2-6; a possible D gene is TRBD2 (5 bases). Germline assignment: CDR1 MGHRA and CDR2 YSYEKL. The V end lost 4 bases, the J end lost 1 base, and 11 bases lay between the germline ends. The CDR3 runs to 16 residues. The CDR3 DNA sequence: TGCGCCAGCAGCCGTTCGACGGGGTCTGGGGCCAACGTCCTGACTTTC. As protein: CASSRSTGSGANVLTF.

The chain is built from TRBV5-1 and TRBJ1-3; 7 positions match TRBD1. The junction had 4 bases not matched to a gene; V was cut back by 4 bases and J by 0 bases. The germline V gene encodes CDR1 SGHRS and CDR2 YFSETQ. This CDR3 contains 15 residues. The CDR3 DNA sequence: TGCGCCAGCAGCGCAACAGGGGACTCTGGAAACACCATATATTTT. Residues: CASSATGDSGNTIYF.

This sequence joins TRBV5-1 and TRBJ2-3; maybe TRBD1 (6 bases). The length of the CDR3 is 16 residues. V shed 4 bases and J shed 0 bases, with 15 bases lying between them. The germline CDR1 and CDR2 sequences are SGHRS and YFSETQ. The CDR3 is CASSPGEDGSTDTQYF. CDR3 coding DNA: TGCGCCAGCAGCCCAGGGGAAGACGGAAGCACAGATACGCAGTATTTT.